The present T cell receptor beta chain was sequenced within a study of blood T cell repertoires in COVID-19. Study background: Samples of COVID-19 (acute and convalescent) were obtained from the United States, Italy and Spain. In each case, the material was cDNA or gDNA derived from T cells, B-cell-depleted T cells, or PBMCs.

The CDR3 totals 16 residues. This clone was counted between two and nine times. In the original workflow: Estimation of nucleated cell counts relied on the amplification of reference gene primers. Assay: immunoSEQ multiplex PCR; the TCRdb copy retains only in-frame clones and omits some. The V and J calls and clone size are taken from that table; D and trimming were inferred from the DNA. The sample contains fewer than 150,000 clones, 75% to 90% of which appear only once. The specimen was peripheral blood. The chain joins TRBV21-1 to TRBJ1-1; whether TRBD1, the table's D call, matches the DNA was not checked. TRBV21-1 constitutes a pseudogene. This sequence was found in a woman in her fifties or sixties who had recovered from COVID-19. CDR3 region: CASSKGARTGLRRAFF. The CDR3 DNA reads TGTGCCAGCAGCAAAGGTGCCCGGACAGGGCTTCGGAGGGCTTTCTTT.